The next 9 T cell receptor beta chains were all read from a single sample in a study of T cells in Graves' hyperthyroidism and ophthalmopathy. Amplification targeted TCR beta CDR3 regions from RNA transcripts. An initial round of RT-PCR targeting the TCR CDR3 relied on the HTBI primer set. TCRdb re-called the multiplex PCR reads through MiXCR, storing one row per CDR3 protein. The profile shows hundreds of thousands of distinct CDR3 sequences, roughly 18% of them singletons. Sequences were obtained from blood. The receptors were sampled from a woman under 30 with Graves' ophthalmopathy.

This clonotype was seen ten or more times. The chain recombines TRBV30 with TRBJ1-2; D unclear. The germline V and J ends were trimmed by 4 bases and 0 bases, with 9 bases remaining between them. The CDR3 is made up of 13 amino acids. Germline loops: CDR1 GTSNPN, CDR2 SVGIG (reference sequence). The CDR3 region has the DNA TGTGCCTGGACAGTATACCCTAACTATGGCTACACCTTC. It codes for CAWTVYPNYGYTF.

This clonotype was picked up many times. The chain combines TRBV11-2 with TRBJ2-7; 8 nucleotides align to TRBD2. In germline, CDR1 is SGHAT, CDR2 FQNNGV. V lost 1 base and J lost 0; bases outside the gene matches: 2. CDR3 length: 15 residues. The CDR3 DNA reads as TGTGCCAGCAGCTTAGTAAGCGGGGGCTCCTACGAGCAGTACTTC. Its protein is CASSLVSGGSYEQYF.

This chain connects TRBV4-1 to TRBJ1-3; perhaps TRBD1 as D (6 bases). Germline CDR1 MGHRA, CDR2 YSYEKL. Deletions cut 4 bases from V and 2 bases from J, with 12 bases between. This CDR3 spans 15 amino acids. The chain's CDR3 is CASSPEGGPGNTIYF. The CDR3 bases are TGCGCCAGCAGCCCCGAGGGGGGCCCTGGAAACACCATATATTTT.

The table lists this clonotype with a few counts. The chain has TRBV3-1 and TRBJ1-2; D gene unclear. The CDR3 is 15 residues long. V lost 0 bases and J lost 2, with 10 bases in between. The germline CDR1 and CDR2 sequences are LGHDT and YNNKEL (reference sequence). The CDR3 region has the DNA TGTGCCAGCAGCCAAGAAAACAGATGGAACTATGGCTACACCTTC. Translating it yields CASSQENRWNYGYTF.

The sample holds many counts of this clonotype. This chain connects TRBV30 to TRBJ2-3, with a possible D match to TRBD2 (6 bases). With 0 bases removed from V and 1 base from J, the gap between germline ends came to 8 bases. This CDR3 has 14 amino acids. Looked up from germline, CDR1 is GTSNPN and CDR2 is SVGIG (reference sequence). CDR3 region: CAWSVRGGTDTQYF. The CDR3 DNA reads as TGTGCCTGGAGTGTACGCGGGGGCACAGATACGCAGTATTTT.

The rearrangement joins TRBV20-1 to TRBJ2-1; a possible D gene is TRBD2 (5 bases). Germline CDR1 reads DFQATT; CDR2 reads SNEGSKA (reference sequence). V dropped 5 bases and J dropped 0 bases, with 14 bases sitting between them. This CDR3 has 15 amino acids. The CDR3: CSAQRAVSSYNEQFF. CDR3 DNA sequence: TGCAGTGCTCAGAGGGCAGTAAGCTCCTACAATGAGCAGTTCTTC.

This clonotype was picked up a small number of times. This chain joins TRBV9 and TRBJ1-3; D unclear. The CDR3 length is 14 residues. V lost 6 bases and J 1 base, leaving 11 bases between the germline ends. Germline V gene lookup returns CDR1 SGDLS and CDR2 YYNGEE. In DNA form, the CDR3 reads TGTGCCAGCACCCCAAACTTTTCTGGAAACACCATATATTTT. It is translated as CASTPNFSGNTIYF.

As DNA, the CDR3 is TGTGCCAGCAGCTTAGGATCACGTCAGCCCCAGCATTTT. Translating gives CASSLGSRQPQHF. The V gene is TRBV7-9, the J gene TRBJ1-5; no clear D gene. Germline V gives CDR1 SEHNR, CDR2 FQNEAQ (reference sequence). Trimming shortened V by 1 base and J by 6 bases, and 7 bases separated the two germline ends. CDR3 length equals 13 residues.

In regard to this clonotype: Possible read error: a much larger clone is one base away. This rearrangement joins TRBV3-1 to TRBJ2-5; D is tentatively TRBD1 or TRBD2 (5 bases each). V gave up 1 base and J gave up 0 bases, with 9 bases separating them. Looked up from germline, CDR1 is LGHDT and CDR2 is YNNKEL (reference sequence). This CDR3 is 15 amino acids long. In DNA, the CDR3 is TGTGCCAGCAGCCAAGTGGGACCGGACCAAGAGACCCAGTACTTC. Its translation: CASSQVGPDQETQYF.